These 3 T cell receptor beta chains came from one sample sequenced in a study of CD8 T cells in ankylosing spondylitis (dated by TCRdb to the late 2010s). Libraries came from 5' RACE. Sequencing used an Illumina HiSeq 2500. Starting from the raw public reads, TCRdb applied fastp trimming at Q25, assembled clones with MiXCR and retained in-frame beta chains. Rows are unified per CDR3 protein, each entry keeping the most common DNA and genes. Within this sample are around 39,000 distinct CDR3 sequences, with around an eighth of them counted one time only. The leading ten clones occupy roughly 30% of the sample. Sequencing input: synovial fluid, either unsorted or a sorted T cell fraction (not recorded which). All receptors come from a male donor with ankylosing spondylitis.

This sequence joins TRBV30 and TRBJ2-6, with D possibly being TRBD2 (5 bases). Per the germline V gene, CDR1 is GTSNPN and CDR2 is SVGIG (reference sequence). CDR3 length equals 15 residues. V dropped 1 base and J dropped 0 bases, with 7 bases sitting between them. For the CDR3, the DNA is TGTGCCTGGAGTGCGCGGGTCTCTGGGGCCAACGTCCTGACTTTC. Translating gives CAWSARVSGANVLTF.

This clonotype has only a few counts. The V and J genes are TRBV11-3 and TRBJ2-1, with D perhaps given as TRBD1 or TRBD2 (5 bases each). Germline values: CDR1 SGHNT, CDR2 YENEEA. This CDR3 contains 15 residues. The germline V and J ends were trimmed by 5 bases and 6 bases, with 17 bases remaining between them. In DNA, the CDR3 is TGTGCCAGCAGCATGGGACCCACGGCGGGCAATGAGCAGTTCTTC. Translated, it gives CASSMGPTAGNEQFF.

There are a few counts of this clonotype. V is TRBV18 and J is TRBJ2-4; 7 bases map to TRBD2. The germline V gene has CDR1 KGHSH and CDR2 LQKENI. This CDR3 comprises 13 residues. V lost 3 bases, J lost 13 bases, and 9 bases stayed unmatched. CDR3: CASSPGLSGPQYF. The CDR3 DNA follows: TGTGCCAGCTCACCGGGACTATCGGGACCCCAGTACTTC.